This TCR beta chain was sequenced for a study of control samples from healthy donors and cancer patients. TCRdb's table, derived via immunoSEQ multiplex PCR, lists solely in-frame clones and lacks some. The table records under 450,000 clones, around 90% of them present only once. The sample comprised PBMCs. This TCR came from a man aged 35 to 55 with head and neck cancer.

The CDR3 DNA reads as TGTGCCAGCAGTGAATTTGCTAGCGGAATGTACAATGAGCAGTTCTTC. Translating gives CASSEFASGMYNEQFF. This chain connects TRBV6-1 to TRBJ2-1, with TRBD2 matching over 7 bases. Trimming took 2 bases from V and 4 from J; bases not matched to a gene: 8. The CDR3 sequence is 16 residues long. CDR1 MNHNS and CDR2 SASEGT come from the germline V gene.